The next 31 T cell receptor beta chains were all read from a single sample in a study of blood T cell repertoires in COVID-19. Assay used: immunoSEQ multiplex PCR; TCRdb lists only in-frame clones, some missing. The sample lists about 300,000 clones; over 85% were seen once. The specimen sequenced was PBMCs or T cells enriched from blood (not recorded which). The receptors stem from a woman between 45 and 60 years old who had been exposed to COVID-19.

This clone was seen only once. Other DNA sequences of this sample code for an identical CDR3. V usage is TRBV18 and J usage is TRBJ1-2; a weak D match, TRBD1 (6 bases). Per germline, CDR1 KGHSH and CDR2 LQKENI. V was cut by 3 bases and J by 2 bases, with 7 bases left in between. This CDR3 contains 13 residues. The DNA for the CDR3 is TGTGCCAGCTCACCGGACAGAAACTATGGCTACACCTTC. Translating it yields CASSPDRNYGYTF.

Comment on this clone: The same CDR3 arises from other DNA sequences in this sample as well. The chain recombines TRBV2 with TRBJ1-1; 7 nucleotides match TRBD1. CDR1 and CDR2 (germline): SNHLY, FYNNEI. This CDR3 has 14 residues. Trimming cost V 1 base and J 5 bases; bases outside gene matches: 4. The CDR3, as DNA: TGTGCCAGCAGTGAAGACAGGGGCTATACTGAAGCTTTCTTT. This sequence encodes CASSEDRGYTEAFF.

V gene TRBV27 combines with J gene TRBJ2-7; TRBD2 matches 10 bases. The CDR3 is 16 amino acids. Germline CDR1 and CDR2: MNHEY and SMNVEV (reference sequence). Unmatched junction bases numbered 8, after V lost 4 bases and J lost 2 bases. Here the CDR3 reads CASSWDSGGNAYEQYF. CDR3 nucleotides: TGTGCCAGCAGTTGGGATAGCGGGGGGAATGCCTACGAGCAGTACTTC.

This chain connects TRBV5-6 to TRBJ1-2, with D possibly TRBD1 on 5 matching bases. CDR1 SGHDT and CDR2 YYEEEE come from the germline V gene. Trimming took off 1 base at V and 2 bases at J, with 12 bases between the two ends. This CDR3 has 15 amino acids. This CDR3 reads CASSLRQGGNYGYTF. CDR3 bases: TGTGCCAGCAGCTTGCGGCAGGGCGGAAACTATGGCTACACCTTC.

This chain connects TRBV9 to TRBJ2-7, with 8 bases matching TRBD1. The germline V gene encodes CDR1 SGDLS and CDR2 YYNGEE. With 3 bases clipped from V and 3 bases from J, the junction kept 5 bases outside the gene matches. The CDR3 contains 14 residues. This CDR3 is CASSAGQASYEQYF. DNA of the CDR3: TGTGCCAGCAGCGCGGGACAGGCGAGCTACGAGCAGTACTTC.

In this sample, this clone turned up once. The V and J genes are TRBV6-1 and TRBJ1-1; D unresolved. Per the germline V gene, CDR1 is MNHNS and CDR2 is SASEGT. V lost 3 bases and J lost 1, with 6 bases in between. This CDR3 is 13 amino acids long. CDR3 in amino acids: CASSDRGNTEAFF. DNA of the CDR3: TGTGCCAGCAGTGATCGGGGGAACACTGAAGCTTTCTTT.

J is TRBJ2-6 and V is TRBV4-1; D uncertain. Germline V gene data show CDR1 as MGHRA and CDR2 as YSYEKL. The V end was cut by 6 bases, the J end by 4 bases, with 7 bases between. CDR3 length: 13 residues. In DNA form, the CDR3 reads TGCGCCAGCAGGGCCTCCGGGGCCAACGTCCTGACTTTC. Its protein is CASRASGANVLTF.

This clone was seen only a few times. This chain connects TRBV5-6 to TRBJ2-7, with D possibly matching TRBD2 (6 bases). The germline CDR1 and CDR2 sequences are SGHDT and YYEEEE. The V end was cut by 4 bases, the J end by 0 bases, with 26 bases between. The CDR3 covers 19 residues. The CDR3 loop reads CASSSYPREYPGPSYEQYF. The DNA for the CDR3 is TGTGCCAGCAGCAGTTATCCCCGGGAGTACCCTGGGCCCTCCTACGAGCAGTACTTC.

This chain connects TRBV28 to TRBJ1-6; no clear D. Germline V gene lookup returns CDR1 MDHEN and CDR2 SYDVKM. The CDR3 totals 13 residues. V was cut by 6 bases and J by 3 bases, with 6 bases left in between. The CDR3 region is CASSANYNSPLHF. DNA of the CDR3: TGTGCCAGCAGCGCTAACTATAATTCACCCCTCCACTTT.

The gene calls are TRBV2 and TRBJ2-1, with 7 bases aligning to TRBD1. Germline lookup yields CDR1 SNHLY and CDR2 FYNNEI. Losses at the gene ends were 2 bases for V and 5 bases for J; bases not matched to a gene: 3. The CDR3 is 14 residues long. CDR3 amino acids: CASSERTGHNEQFF. CDR3 sequence (DNA): TGTGCCAGCAGTGAACGGACAGGCCACAATGAGCAGTTCTTC.

The genes are TRBV5-6 and TRBJ1-2, with a weak D call TRBD1 (6 bases). This CDR3 has 16 amino acids. The germline V and J ends were trimmed by 3 bases and 5 bases, with 20 bases remaining between them. From germline, CDR1 is SGHDT and CDR2 YYEEEE. The CDR3: CASSWNRDTGSYGYTF. The DNA for the CDR3 is TGTGCCAGCAGCTGGAACCGGGACACAGGAAGTTATGGCTACACCTTC.

This chain connects TRBV3-1 (or the pseudogene TRBV3-2) to TRBJ1-5; perhaps TRBD1 as D (6 bases). This CDR3 has 17 amino acids. V was clipped by 0 bases and J by 7 bases, with 19 bases between them. The V gene's germline CDR1 is LGHDT and CDR2 YNNKEL (reference sequence). The CDR3 DNA is TGTGCCAGCAGCCAAGATTTGCCAGGGGAGATTGTCCAGCCCCAGCATTTT. Protein product: CASSQDLPGEIVQPQHF.

The rearrangement joins TRBV7-9 to TRBJ1-4; D is undetermined. The CDR3 extends over 15 amino acids. The germline V gene has CDR1 SEHNR and CDR2 FQNEAQ (reference sequence). Trimming pared 1 base from V and 3 bases from J, leaving 9 bases between. CDR3 sequence reads: CASSLEGGPNEKLFF. The CDR3, as DNA: TGTGCCAGCAGCTTAGAGGGAGGCCCTAATGAAAAACTGTTTTTT.

This clone was detected only once. The chain links TRBV2 to TRBJ2-1; maybe TRBD2 (5 bases). This CDR3 comprises 17 residues. CDR1 is SNHLY, CDR2 FYNNEI, per germline. V lost 3 bases and J 7 bases, leaving 22 bases between the germline ends. The DNA for the CDR3 is TGTGCCAGCAGTGAGTTTTCCGGGAACACTTTTGGGAATGAGCAGTTCTTC. Translated, it gives CASSEFSGNTFGNEQFF.

This clone has just one count. The chain has TRBV7-9 and TRBJ2-3; D is unclear. The germline gives CDR1 SEHNR, CDR2 FQNEAQ (reference sequence). This CDR3 contains 14 residues. V was clipped by 5 bases and J by 1 base, with 10 bases between them. As DNA, the CDR3 is TGTGCCAGCAGCCGCTTCCCAGGCACAGATACGCAGTATTTT. Translated: CASSRFPGTDTQYF.

The chain is built from TRBV15 and TRBJ2-7; 10 positions match TRBD1. This CDR3 comprises 15 residues. Germline CDR1 and CDR2: LNHNV and YYDKDF (reference sequence). The junction had 2 bases not matched to a gene; V was cut back by 0 bases and J by 3 bases. CDR3 nucleotide sequence: TGTGCCACCAGCAGAGAGACAGGGGGCGGCTACGAGCAGTACTTC. Amino acids: CATSRETGGGYEQYF.

CDR3 bases: TGTGCCAGCTCACCAGCAGCCAGGGGCCCCCAAGAGACCCAGTACTTC. Amino acid sequence: CASSPAARGPQETQYF. The genes are TRBV18 and TRBJ2-5; tentatively, D is TRBD1 (6 bases). The CDR3 is 16 residues long. Per the germline V gene, CDR1 is KGHSH and CDR2 is LQKENI. V lost 2 bases, J lost 1 base, and 14 bases lay in between.

The genes are TRBV28 and TRBJ1-5; no clear D gene. The CDR3 runs 15 residues. Germline V gene data show CDR1 as MDHEN and CDR2 as SYDVKM. V was cut by 6 bases and J by 8 bases, with 20 bases left in between. The CDR3 region has the DNA TGTGCCAGCAGCCTTCTAGGCCTCAACGTTGAGCCCCAGCATTTT. Translated: CASSLLGLNVEPQHF.

V is TRBV18 and J is TRBJ2-5, with 12 bases that match TRBD2. J was trimmed by 3 bases and V by 3 bases; bases with no gene match: 5. This CDR3 spans 16 amino acids. CDR1 is KGHSH, CDR2 LQKENI, per germline. The DNA for the CDR3 is TGTGCCAGCTCACCGACTAGCGGGGGAGCAAAAGAGACCCAGTACTTC. Its translation: CASSPTSGGAKETQYF.

The gene calls are TRBV28 and TRBJ1-5; 9 bases are shared with TRBD1. V was clipped by 6 bases and J by 0 bases; unmatched bases: 9. Germline-derived CDR1 and CDR2 are MDHEN and SYDVKM. The CDR3 is 17 amino acids. The CDR3 region is CASRQRDRAYSNQPQHF. In DNA, the CDR3 is TGTGCCAGCAGACAAAGGGACAGGGCCTATAGCAATCAGCCCCAGCATTTT.

This chain joins TRBV10-3 and TRBJ2-7, with 9 bases identical to TRBD2. Unmatched junction bases numbered 2, after V lost 7 bases and J lost 1 base. The germline gives CDR1 ENHRY, CDR2 SYGVKD. The CDR3 runs to 13 residues. CDR3 coding DNA: TGTGCCATCAATAGCGGGGGTTCCTACGAGCAGTACTTC. Its translation: CAINSGGSYEQYF.

V usage is TRBV5-1 and J usage is TRBJ1-2, with TRBD1 matching over 8 bases. The CDR3 totals 16 residues. Germline loops: CDR1 SGHRS, CDR2 YFSETQ. V lost 5 bases and J lost 2; bases outside the gene matches: 11. As DNA, the CDR3 is TGCGCCAGCAGTCTGAGGCCAGGGGGCGCCAACTATGGCTACACCTTC. Translated: CASSLRPGGANYGYTF.

This rearrangement joins TRBV3-1 (or the pseudogene TRBV3-2) to TRBJ1-1; 7 bases are shared with TRBD1. Germline-derived CDR1 and CDR2 are LGHDT and YNNKEL (reference sequence). This CDR3 has 15 amino acids. V shed 4 bases and J 0 bases; nucleotides not matched to a gene: 5. DNA of the CDR3: TGTGCCAGCAGCCCGCCCCAGGGGGTGAACACTGAAGCTTTCTTT. Protein: CASSPPQGVNTEAFF.

This clone was seen a few times. The gene calls are TRBV5-8 and TRBJ1-5; 9 positions match TRBD1. Germline values: CDR1 SGHTS, CDR2 YDEGEE. V lost 1 base and J lost 7; bases outside the gene matches: 9. The CDR3 has 16 amino acids. Here the CDR3 reads CASSLIQGAGWQPQHF. CDR3 coding DNA: TGTGCCAGCAGCTTGATACAGGGGGCCGGCTGGCAGCCCCAGCATTTT.

This chain links TRBV4-2 with TRBJ1-5; the match to TRBD1 covers 8 bases. The CDR3 is made up of 18 amino acids. After removal of 1 base from V and 1 base from J, the junction contained 9 bases not matched to a gene. Germline V gene data show CDR1 as LGHNA and CDR2 as YNFKEQ. DNA of the CDR3: TGTGCCAGCAGCCAAGTCCCCAGGGGGCTATTGAGCAATCAGCCCCAGCATTTT. Protein product: CASSQVPRGLLSNQPQHF.

This chain uses TRBV12-3 or TRBV12-4 with TRBJ1-2; D not resolved. Trimming pared 2 bases from V and 10 bases from J, leaving 11 bases between. The CDR3 runs to 12 residues. This CDR3 is CASSLSGEVYTF. In DNA, the CDR3 is TGTGCCAGCAGTTTATCTGGGGAGGTCTACACCTTC.

The chain uses TRBV27 and TRBJ1-6, with D tentatively TRBD1 (6 bases). Germline assignment: CDR1 MNHEY and CDR2 SMNVEV (reference sequence). Trimming took 6 bases from V and 1 from J, leaving 10 bases between them. This CDR3 region has 15 residues. The CDR3 loop is CASRYRVSYNSPLHF. CDR3 DNA sequence: TGTGCCAGCAGATACAGGGTGTCCTATAATTCACCCCTCCACTTT.

V gene TRBV18 combines with J gene TRBJ2-7, with unresolved D. Trimming left V 4 bases short and J 3 bases short, with 13 bases between. CDR3 length: 14 residues. CDR1 is KGHSH, CDR2 LQKENI, per germline. For the CDR3, the DNA is TGTGCCAGCTCACGTGCTACTGAGAGCTACGAGCAGTACTTC. Translation gives CASSRATESYEQYF.

V and J are TRBV7-2 and TRBJ1-6; perhaps TRBD1 as D (5 bases). The V gene lost 4 bases and the J gene lost 6 bases, with 10 bases spanning the gap. CDR1 is SGHTA, CDR2 FQGNSA, per germline. CDR3 length equals 14 residues. The CDR3 coding sequence is TGTGCCAGCAGCTGGGGCAGGGCTAATTCACCCCTCCACTTT. Its protein product is CASSWGRANSPLHF. Looking up the rest from reference TRBV7-2 and TRBJ1-6 gives the full variable domain: GAGVSQSPSNKVTEKGKDVELRCDPISGHTALYWYRQSLGQGLEFLIYFQGNSAPDKSGLPSDRFSAERTGGSVSTLTIQRTQQEDSAVYLCASSWGRANSPLHFGNGTRLTVT.

The J gene is TRBJ2-6, the V gene TRBV2; 7 positions match TRBD2. In germline, CDR1 is SNHLY, CDR2 FYNNEI. This CDR3 has 16 residues. Trimming cost V 4 bases and J 0 bases; bases outside gene matches: 3. CDR3 coding DNA: TGTGCCAGCAGTGGGGAGGGAAGCTCTGGGGCCAACGTCCTGACTTTC. This codes for CASSGEGSSGANVLTF.

The V and J genes are TRBV4-1 and TRBJ1-2; maybe TRBD1 (6 bases). The CDR3 has 15 residues. Germline V gene data show CDR1 as MGHRA and CDR2 as YSYEKL. V lost 0 bases to trimming and J lost 4 bases, with 12 bases between them. The CDR3: CASSQDVGGLYGYTF. CDR3 DNA: TGCGCCAGCAGCCAAGATGTCGGGGGGCTCTATGGCTACACCTTC.